This T cell receptor (beta chain) was observed in a study of early T cells in non-severe SARS-CoV-2 infection listed by TCRdb under 2021. Regarding the complete study: Bulk RNA from unsorted whole blood was used for TCR sequencing, so alpha and beta chains could not be paired. Broader findings and caveats from the paper: Matching against VDJdb was skewed toward anti-spike CD8 responses, likely underestimated virus-specific expansions, and missed private and CD4 specificities.

This clonotype was seen ten or more times. The clone's antigen remains unknown. Base qualities were left out, and no much larger clone turns up one base away. Set within a cohort of healthcare workers in London, UK, this nested case-control study involved weekly PCR testing of nasopharyngeal swabs along with blood sampling. Healthcare workers were recruited between 23 and 31 March 2020, during the week of the UK lockdown, and were followed weekly for up to about 15 weeks. The library came from 5' RACE. Sequencing was carried out with a NextSeq 500. To correct for sequencing error and PCR bias, the TCR library protocol tagged individual cDNA molecules with unique molecular identifiers. Both TCR alpha and beta chains were sequenced, and tight co-correlation was observed between alpha and beta sequence abundances in each sample. The paper's data handling went like this. Decombinator V4 was used to annotate the V gene, J gene and CDR3 of the TCR sequences. TCRs were defined as expanded if a significant change between any two time points was detected under a Poisson model with p below 0.0001. Abundances of TCRs were expressed as counts per million after normalisation to the total number of TCRs sequenced in each sample. TRAV1-2 paired with TRAJ12, TRAJ20 or TRAJ33 defined MAIT TCRs, while TRAV10 paired with TRAJ18 defined iNKT TCRs. VDJdb, accessed on 1 November 2021, was searched for TCRs annotated for CMV, EBV and SARS-CoV-2, and TCRs annotated for more than one antigen were excluded. TCRdb trimmed the raw reads at Q25, called clones with MiXCR and kept productive beta chains. All rows with the same CDR3 protein become a single entry with the most common DNA and genes. These V and J calls rely on TCRdb rather than the paper's analysis. The sample table holds some 27,000 distinct CDR3 sequences, of which about 5% were seen once. The ten top clones hold approximately 23% of the sample.

From the cysteine through the phenylalanine, the CDR3 covers 16 amino acids. The sequence is cut down to CDR3 DNA, 48 bases in frame from base 1. Deletion took 4 bases off V and 1 base off J, with a span of 13 bases between the germline ends. Per the germline V gene (reference sequence), SEHNR is the CDR1 and FQNEAQ is the CDR2. The clonotype was recovered from an adult who was a healthcare worker with PCR-confirmed SARS-CoV-2 infection or an uninfected control (not recorded which). Sequenced: whole blood. This chain joins TRBV7-9 to TRBJ2-2; a weak D assignment points to TRBD2 (5 bases agree). CDR3 region: CASSYGEQRNTGELFF. The DNA reads as follows: TGTGCCAGCAGCTATGGGGAGCAGAGGAACACCGGGGAGCTGTTTTTT.